This T cell receptor beta chain was captured in a study of Graves' ophthalmopathy and Graves' hyperthyroidism. Researchers took RNA transcripts and amplified TCR beta CDR3 regions from them. The library came from an HTBI-primed first-round RT-PCR and a second-round multiplex PCR. A single record per CDR3 protein comes from TCRdb applying MiXCR to the multiplex PCR reads. The table lists about 480,000 distinct CDR3 sequences, over 13% of them singletons. Between the trimmed V and J ends, which lost 2 bases and 8 bases, there was a span of 10 bases. The CDR3 is 13 residues long. This clonotype was recorded many times.

The sequenced material came from blood. This TCR derives from a woman in her thirties with Graves' ophthalmopathy. This rearrangement joins TRBV12-3 or TRBV12-4 to TRBJ1-5; the D is unclear. The CDR3 DNA reads TGTGCCAGCAGTTTACAAGTCTCGGAGCCCCAGCATTTT. Protein sequence: CASSLQVSEPQHF.